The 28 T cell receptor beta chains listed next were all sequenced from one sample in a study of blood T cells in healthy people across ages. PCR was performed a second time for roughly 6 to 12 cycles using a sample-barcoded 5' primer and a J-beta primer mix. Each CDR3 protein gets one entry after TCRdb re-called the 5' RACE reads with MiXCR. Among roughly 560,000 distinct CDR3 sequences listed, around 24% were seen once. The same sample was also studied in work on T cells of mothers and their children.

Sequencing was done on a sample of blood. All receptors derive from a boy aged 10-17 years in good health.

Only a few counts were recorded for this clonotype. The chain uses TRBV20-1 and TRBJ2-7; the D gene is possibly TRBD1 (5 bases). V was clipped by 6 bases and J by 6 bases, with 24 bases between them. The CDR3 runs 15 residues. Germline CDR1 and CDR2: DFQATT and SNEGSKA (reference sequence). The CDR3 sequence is CSAGFKTATVGEQYF. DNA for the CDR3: TGCAGTGCCGGATTTAAGACAGCGACAGTCGGCGAGCAGTACTTC.

CDR3 nucleotides: TGTGCCAGCGCCCCCCAAGAGACCCAGTACTTC. Amino acid sequence: CASAPQETQYF. V usage is TRBV7-9 and J usage is TRBJ2-5; D call uncertain. Deletions cut 8 bases from V and 1 base from J, with 5 bases between. CDR1 and CDR2 from the germline V gene are SEHNR and FQNEAQ (reference sequence). CDR3 length: 11 residues.

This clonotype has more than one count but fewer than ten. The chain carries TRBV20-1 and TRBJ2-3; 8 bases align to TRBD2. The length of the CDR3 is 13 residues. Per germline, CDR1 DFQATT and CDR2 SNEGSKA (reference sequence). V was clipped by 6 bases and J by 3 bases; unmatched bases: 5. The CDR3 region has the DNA TGCAGTGCGATAAGCGGGGGTACAGATACGCAGTATTTT. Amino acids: CSAISGGTDTQYF.

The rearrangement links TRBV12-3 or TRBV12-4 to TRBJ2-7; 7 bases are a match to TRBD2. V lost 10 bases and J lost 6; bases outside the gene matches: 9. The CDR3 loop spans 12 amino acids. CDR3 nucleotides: TGTGCCACCAGCAGAGGGAGGGCCGAGCAGTACTTC. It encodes CATSRGRAEQYF.

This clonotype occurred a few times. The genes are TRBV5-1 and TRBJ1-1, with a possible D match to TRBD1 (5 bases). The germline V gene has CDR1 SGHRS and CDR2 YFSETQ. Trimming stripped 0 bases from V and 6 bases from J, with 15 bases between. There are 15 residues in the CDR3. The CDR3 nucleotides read TGCGCCAGCAGCTTGGCGACGACAGCGGTTGCTGAAGCTTTCTTT. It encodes CASSLATTAVAEAFF.

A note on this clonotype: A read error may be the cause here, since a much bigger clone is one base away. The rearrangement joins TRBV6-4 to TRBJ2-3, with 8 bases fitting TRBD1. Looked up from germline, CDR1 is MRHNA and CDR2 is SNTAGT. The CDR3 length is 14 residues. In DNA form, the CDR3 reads TGTGCCAACAGTGATCCAGGGGGCGCAGATACGCAGTATTTT. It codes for CANSDPGGADTQYF.

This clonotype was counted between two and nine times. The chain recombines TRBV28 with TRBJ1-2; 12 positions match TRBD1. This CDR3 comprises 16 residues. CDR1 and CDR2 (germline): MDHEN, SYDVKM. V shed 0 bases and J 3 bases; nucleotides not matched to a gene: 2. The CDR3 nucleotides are TGTGCCAGCAGTTTATGGGGACAGGGGGCTGACTATGGCTACACCTTC. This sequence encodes CASSLWGQGADYGYTF.

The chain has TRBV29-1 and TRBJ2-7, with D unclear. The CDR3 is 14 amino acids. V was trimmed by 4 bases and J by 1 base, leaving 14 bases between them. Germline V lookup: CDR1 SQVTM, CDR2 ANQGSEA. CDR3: CSVVKGTISYEQYF. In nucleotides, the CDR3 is TGCAGCGTTGTAAAGGGAACCATATCCTACGAGCAGTACTTC.

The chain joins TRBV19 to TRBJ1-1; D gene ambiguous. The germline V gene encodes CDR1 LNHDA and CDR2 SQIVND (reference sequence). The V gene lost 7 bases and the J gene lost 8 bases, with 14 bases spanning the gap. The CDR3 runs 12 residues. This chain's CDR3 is CASTLAEREAFF. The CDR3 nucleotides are TGTGCCAGTACCTTGGCGGAGCGCGAAGCTTTCTTT.

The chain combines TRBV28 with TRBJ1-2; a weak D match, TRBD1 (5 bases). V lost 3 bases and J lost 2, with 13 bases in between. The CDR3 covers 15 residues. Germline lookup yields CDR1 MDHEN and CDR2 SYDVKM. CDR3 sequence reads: CASSFGSGGNYGYTF. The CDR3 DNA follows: TGTGCCAGCAGTTTTGGGTCGGGGGGGAACTATGGCTACACCTTC.

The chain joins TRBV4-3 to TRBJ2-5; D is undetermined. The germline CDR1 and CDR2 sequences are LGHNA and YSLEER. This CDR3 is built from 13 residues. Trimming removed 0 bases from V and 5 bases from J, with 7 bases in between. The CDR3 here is CASSQDLLETQYF. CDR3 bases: TGCGCCAGCAGCCAAGATCTCCTGGAGACCCAGTACTTC.

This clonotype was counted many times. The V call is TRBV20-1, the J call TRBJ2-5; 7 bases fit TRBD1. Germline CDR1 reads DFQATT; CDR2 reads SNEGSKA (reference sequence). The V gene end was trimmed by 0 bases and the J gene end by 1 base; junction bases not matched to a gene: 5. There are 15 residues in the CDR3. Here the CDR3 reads CSARDLGQAQETQYF. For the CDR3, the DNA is TGCAGTGCTAGAGATCTAGGACAGGCCCAAGAGACCCAGTACTTC.

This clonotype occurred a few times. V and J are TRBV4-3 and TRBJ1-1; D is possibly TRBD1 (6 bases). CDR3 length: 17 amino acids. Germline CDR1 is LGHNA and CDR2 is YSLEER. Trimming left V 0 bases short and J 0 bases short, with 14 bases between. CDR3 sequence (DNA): TGCGCCAGCAGCCAAGAAGTTGTCGGACAGCTGAACACTGAAGCTTTCTTT. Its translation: CASSQEVVGQLNTEAFF.

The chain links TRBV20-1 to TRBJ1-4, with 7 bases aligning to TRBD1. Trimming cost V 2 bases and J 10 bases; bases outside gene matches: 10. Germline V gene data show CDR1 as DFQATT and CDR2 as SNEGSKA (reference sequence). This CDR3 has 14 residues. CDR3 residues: CSARRTGNKGKLFF. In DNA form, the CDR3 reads TGCAGTGCTAGAAGGACAGGAAATAAAGGAAAACTGTTTTTT.

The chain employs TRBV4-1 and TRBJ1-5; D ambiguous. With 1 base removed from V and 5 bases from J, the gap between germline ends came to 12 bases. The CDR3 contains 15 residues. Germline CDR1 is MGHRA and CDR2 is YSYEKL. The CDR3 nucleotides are TGCGCCAGCAGCCAAGTATACCAGGACGATCAGCCCCAGCATTTT. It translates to CASSQVYQDDQPQHF.

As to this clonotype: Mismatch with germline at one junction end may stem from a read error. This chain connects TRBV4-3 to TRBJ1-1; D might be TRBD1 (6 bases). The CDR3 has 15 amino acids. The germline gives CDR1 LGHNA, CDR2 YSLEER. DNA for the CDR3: TGCGCCAGCAGTCAAGTGATAGGGGGATTCACTGAAGCTTTCTTT. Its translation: CASSQVIGGFTEAFF.

CDR3 DNA sequence: TGTGCCAGCAGCCCCCGGTGGGGGCTCTACGAGCAGTACTTC. It yields the protein CASSPRWGLYEQYF. The V gene is TRBV27, the J gene TRBJ2-5, with a weak D call TRBD1 (6 bases). The last part of the DNA fits TRBJ2-7 better; the J call may be wrong. Germline V CDR1 and CDR2: MNHEY, SMNVEV (reference sequence). This CDR3 has 14 amino acids.

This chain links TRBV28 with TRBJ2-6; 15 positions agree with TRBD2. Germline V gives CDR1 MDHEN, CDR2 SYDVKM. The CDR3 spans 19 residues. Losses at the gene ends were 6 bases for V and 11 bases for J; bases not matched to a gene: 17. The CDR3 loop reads CASSSPPGTSGRIGDVLTF. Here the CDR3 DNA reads TGTGCCAGCAGCTCCCCACCGGGGACTAGCGGGAGGATCGGTGACGTCCTGACTTTC. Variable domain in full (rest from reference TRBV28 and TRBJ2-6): DVKVTQSSRYLVKRTGEKVFLECVQDMDHENMFWYRQDPGLGLRLIYFSYDVKMKEKGDIPEGYSVSREKKERFSLILESASTNQTSMYLCASSSPPGTSGRIGDVLTFGAGSRLTVL.

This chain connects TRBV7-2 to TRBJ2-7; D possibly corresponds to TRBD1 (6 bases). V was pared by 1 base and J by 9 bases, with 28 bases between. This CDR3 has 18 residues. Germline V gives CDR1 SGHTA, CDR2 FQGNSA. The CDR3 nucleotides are TGTGCCAGCAGCTTAGTAGGGGGACAAGGGCTCGAAGTGGCCAGGCAGTACTTC. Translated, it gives CASSLVGGQGLEVARQYF.

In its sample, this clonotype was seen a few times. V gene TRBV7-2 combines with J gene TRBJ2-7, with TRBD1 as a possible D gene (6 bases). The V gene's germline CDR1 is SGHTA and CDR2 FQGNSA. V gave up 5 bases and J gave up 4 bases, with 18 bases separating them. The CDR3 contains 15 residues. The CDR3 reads CASSGTYAQGYEQYF. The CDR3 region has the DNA TGTGCCAGCAGCGGAACCTACGCACAGGGTTACGAGCAGTACTTC.

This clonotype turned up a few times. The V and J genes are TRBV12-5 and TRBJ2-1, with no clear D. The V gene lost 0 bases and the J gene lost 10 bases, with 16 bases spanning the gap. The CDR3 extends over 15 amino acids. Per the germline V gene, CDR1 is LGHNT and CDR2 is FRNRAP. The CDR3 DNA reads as TGTGCTAGTGGTTTGGTAGCCCCCCTCATCTCCGAGCAGTTCTTC. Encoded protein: CASGLVAPLISEQFF.

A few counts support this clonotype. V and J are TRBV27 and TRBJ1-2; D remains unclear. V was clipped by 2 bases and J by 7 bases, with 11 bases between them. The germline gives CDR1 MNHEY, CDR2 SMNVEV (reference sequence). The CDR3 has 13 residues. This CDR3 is CASSLVGGSGYTF. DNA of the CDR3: TGTGCCAGCAGTTTAGTGGGAGGGTCTGGCTACACCTTC.

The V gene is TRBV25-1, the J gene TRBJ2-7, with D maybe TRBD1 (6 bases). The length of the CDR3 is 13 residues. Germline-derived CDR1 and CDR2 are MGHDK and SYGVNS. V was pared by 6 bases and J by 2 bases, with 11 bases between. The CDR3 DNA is TGTGCCAGCAGCTGGGGGCCAGCCTACGAGCAGTACTTC. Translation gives CASSWGPAYEQYF.

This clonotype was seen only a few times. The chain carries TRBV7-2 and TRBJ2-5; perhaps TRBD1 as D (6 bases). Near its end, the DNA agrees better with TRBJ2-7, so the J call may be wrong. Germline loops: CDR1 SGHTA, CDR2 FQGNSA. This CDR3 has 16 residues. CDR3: CASSFETGTTTYEQYF. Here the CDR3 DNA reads TGTGCCAGCAGCTTCGAGACCGGGACAACTACCTACGAGCAGTACTTC.

The CDR3 bases are TGTGCCAGCAGTTACTCCACAGGGGCCGAAAAACTGTTTTTT. This gives the protein CASSYSTGAEKLFF. The V call is TRBV6-6, the J call TRBJ1-4, with TRBD1 identical over 7 bases. V was pared by 0 bases and J by 8 bases, with 3 bases of the junction left unmatched. Germline V gene data show CDR1 as MNHNY and CDR2 as SVGAGI (reference sequence). The CDR3 consists of 14 residues.

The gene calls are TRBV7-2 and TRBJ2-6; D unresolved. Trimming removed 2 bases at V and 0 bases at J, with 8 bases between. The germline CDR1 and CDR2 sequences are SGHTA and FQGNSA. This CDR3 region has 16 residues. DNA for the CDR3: TGTGCCAGCAGCTTAAAGGCGTCCTCTGGGGCCAACGTCCTGACTTTC. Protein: CASSLKASSGANVLTF.

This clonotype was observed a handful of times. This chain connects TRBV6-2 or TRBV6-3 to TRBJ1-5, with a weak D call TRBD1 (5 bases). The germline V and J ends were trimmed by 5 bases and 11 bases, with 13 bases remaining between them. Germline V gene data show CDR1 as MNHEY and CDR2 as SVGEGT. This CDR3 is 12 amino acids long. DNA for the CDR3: TGTGCCAGCAGTCCCCCGGGGCCTACCCAGCATTTT. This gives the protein CASSPPGPTQHF.

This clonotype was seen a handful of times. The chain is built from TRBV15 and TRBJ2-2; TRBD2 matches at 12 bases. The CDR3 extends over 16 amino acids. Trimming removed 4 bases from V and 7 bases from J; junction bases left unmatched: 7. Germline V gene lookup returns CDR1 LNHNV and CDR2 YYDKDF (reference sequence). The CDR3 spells CATSISSGRAVGELFF. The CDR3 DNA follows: TGTGCCACCAGCATTTCTAGCGGGAGGGCCGTCGGGGAGCTGTTTTTT. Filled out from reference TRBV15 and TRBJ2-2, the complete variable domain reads DAMVIQNPRYQVTQFGKPVTLSCSQTLNHNVMYWYQQKSSQAPKLLFHYYDKDFNNEADTPDNFQSRRPNTSFCFLDIRSPGLGDTAMYLCATSISSGRAVGELFFGEGSRLTVL.